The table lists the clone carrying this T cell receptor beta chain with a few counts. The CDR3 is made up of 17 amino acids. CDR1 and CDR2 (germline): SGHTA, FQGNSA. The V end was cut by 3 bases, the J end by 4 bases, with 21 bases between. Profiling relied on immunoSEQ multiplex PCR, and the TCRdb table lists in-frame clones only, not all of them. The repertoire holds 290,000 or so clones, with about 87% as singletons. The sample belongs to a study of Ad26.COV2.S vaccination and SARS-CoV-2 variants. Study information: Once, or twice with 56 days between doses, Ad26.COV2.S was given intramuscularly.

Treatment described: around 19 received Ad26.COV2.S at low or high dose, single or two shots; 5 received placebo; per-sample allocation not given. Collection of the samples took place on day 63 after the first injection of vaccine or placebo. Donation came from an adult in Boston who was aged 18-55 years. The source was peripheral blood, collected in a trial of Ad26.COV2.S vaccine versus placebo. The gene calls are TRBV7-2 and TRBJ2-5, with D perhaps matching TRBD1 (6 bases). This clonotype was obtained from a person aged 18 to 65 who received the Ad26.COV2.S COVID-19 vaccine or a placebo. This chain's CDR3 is CASSLSLAGRGRETQYF. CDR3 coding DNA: TGTGCCAGCAGCTTGTCCTTGGCGGGCAGGGGCAGAGAGACCCAGTACTTC.